This T cell receptor (beta chain) is from a study of memory CD4+ T cells and cytomegalovirus serostatus. Single viable CD3+CD4+CD8-CD45RO+ cells were sorted as the memory CD4+ T cells. General study findings and limits: A US-trained random forest predicted CMV serostatus with median AUC around 0.92.

Produced via immunoSEQ multiplex PCR; TCRdb's table is partial and in-frame only. This sample has roughly 54,000 clones, with around three quarters found just once. Remarks on this clone: Its antigen is unidentified.

The receptor comes from an adult in good health and CMV-seronegative. Sequencing input: memory CD4+ T cells from blood.

CDR3 residues: CASSQQGLRTEAFF. For the CDR3, the DNA is TGTGCCAGCAGCCAACAGGGGCTTCGCACTGAAGCTTTCTTT. V and J are TRBV5-6 and TRBJ1-1, with 7 positions matching TRBD1. Germline values: CDR1 SGHDT, CDR2 YYEEEE. The CDR3 sequence is 14 residues long. Losses at the gene ends were 4 bases for V and 4 bases for J; bases not matched to a gene: 7. Filled out from reference TRBV5-6 and TRBJ1-1, the complete variable domain reads DAGVTQSPTHLIKTRGQQVTLRCSPKSGHDTVSWYQQALGQGPQFIFQYYEEEERQRGNFPDRFSGHQFPNYSSELNVNALLLGDSALYLCASSQQGLRTEAFFGQGTRLTVV.